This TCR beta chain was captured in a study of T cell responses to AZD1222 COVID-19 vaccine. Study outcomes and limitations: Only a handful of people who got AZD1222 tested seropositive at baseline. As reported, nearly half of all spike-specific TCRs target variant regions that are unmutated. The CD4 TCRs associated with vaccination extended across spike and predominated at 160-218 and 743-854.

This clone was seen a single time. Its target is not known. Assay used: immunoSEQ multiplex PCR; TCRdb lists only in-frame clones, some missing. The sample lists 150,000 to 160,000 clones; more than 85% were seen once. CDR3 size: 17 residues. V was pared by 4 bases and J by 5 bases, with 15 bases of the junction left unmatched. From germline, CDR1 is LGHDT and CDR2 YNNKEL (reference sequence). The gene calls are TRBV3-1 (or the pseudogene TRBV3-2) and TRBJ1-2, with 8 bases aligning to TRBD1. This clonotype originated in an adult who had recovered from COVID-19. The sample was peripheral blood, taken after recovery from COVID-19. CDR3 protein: CASSPGQGGGIGYGYTF. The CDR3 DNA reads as TGTGCCAGCAGCCCAGGACAGGGTGGGGGAATAGGATATGGCTACACCTTC.